A single sample is the source of the 11 T cell receptor beta chains below, sequenced in a study of blood T cell repertoires in COVID-19 (dated by TCRdb to about 2020). To prepare the library, the immunoSEQ multiplex PCR assay was applied. The table was pulled from immuneACCESS by TCRdb, which kept in-frame rearrangements only. Such tables lose some clones; where checked, under half of the loss comes from unresolved V genes, and the rest has no known cause. The sample records about 380,000 clones, 85% to 90% of which are singletons. The ten largest account for about 7% of the sample. Sequenced: peripheral blood. All receptors come from a man younger than 35 with active or convalescent COVID-19.

V gene TRBV28 combines with J gene TRBJ2-7; 8 bases align to TRBD1. V shed 4 bases and J 4 bases; nucleotides not matched to a gene: 6. The germline CDR1 and CDR2 sequences are MDHEN and SYDVKM. The CDR3 extends over 14 amino acids. CDR3 in DNA: TGTGCCAGCAGTTATCGACAGGGGAGATACGAGCAGTACTTC. Its protein is CASSYRQGRYEQYF.

Regarding this clone: The same CDR3 is also encoded by other DNA sequences in this sample. The chain uses TRBV5-1 and TRBJ1-4; TRBD1 aligns across 9 bases. V was clipped by 4 bases and J by 8 bases; unmatched bases: 6. Germline values: CDR1 SGHRS, CDR2 YFSETQ. The CDR3 has 14 residues. CDR3 sequence reads: CASSLGTGNEKLFF. CDR3 coding DNA: TGCGCCAGCAGCCTCGGGACAGGGAACGAAAAACTGTTTTTT.

The chain combines TRBV5-4 with TRBJ2-5, with no clear D. V dropped 1 base and J dropped 0 bases, with 4 bases sitting between them. This CDR3 spans 13 amino acids. Germline CDR1 reads SGHNT; CDR2 reads YYREEE (reference sequence). The CDR3 nucleotides read TGTGCCAGCAGCTTGCGGGACCAAGAGACCCAGTACTTC. It encodes CASSLRDQETQYF.

V and J are TRBV7-3 and TRBJ2-2, with 7 positions matching TRBD1. The CDR3 has 18 residues. Looked up from germline, CDR1 is SGHTA and CDR2 is FQGTGA. Trimming at V came to 4 bases and at J to 2 bases, leaving 13 bases not matched to a gene. The CDR3 coding sequence is TGTGCCAGCAGCTCGCCGCTAACCGGGACAGAAAACACCGGGGAGCTGTTTTTT. It translates to CASSSPLTGTENTGELFF.

This clone was found once. The genes are TRBV7-9 and TRBJ2-1; 10 bases map to TRBD2. The V gene end was trimmed by 5 bases and the J gene end by 2 bases; junction bases not matched to a gene: 12. Per the germline V gene, CDR1 is SEHNR and CDR2 is FQNEAQ (reference sequence). The CDR3 runs to 18 residues. The CDR3 is CASSTSTSGNYPYNEQFF. The CDR3 DNA sequence: TGTGCCAGCAGCACAAGTACTAGCGGGAACTATCCCTACAATGAGCAGTTCTTC.

The chain joins TRBV12-2 to TRBJ2-3; TRBD2 reflects the table's D call only, with no check against the DNA. TRBV12-2 represents a pseudogene. CDR3 length equals 16 residues. The CDR3 nucleotides are TGTGCAAGTCGCTTATCCATTTATAGCGGGATAGATACGCAGTATTTT. It specifies CASRLSIYSGIDTQYF.

This chain uses TRBV6-5 with TRBJ2-5, with 8 bases identical to TRBD1. V was pared by 0 bases and J by 5 bases, with 8 bases of the junction left unmatched. This CDR3 contains 16 residues. Germline V gene lookup returns CDR1 MNHEY and CDR2 SVGAGI. Here the CDR3 DNA reads TGTGCCAGCAGTTACTCCCCGACAGGGGAGGTTGAGACCCAGTACTTC. Translation: CASSYSPTGEVETQYF.

This clone was counted a few times. The V gene is TRBV18, the J gene TRBJ2-7, with D uncertain. Deletions cut 5 bases from V and 2 bases from J, with 16 bases between. The CDR3 has 15 residues. The germline V gene encodes CDR1 KGHSH and CDR2 LQKENI. This CDR3 reads CASSAQSLSPYEQYF. In DNA form, the CDR3 reads TGTGCCAGCTCAGCACAATCACTGTCCCCCTACGAGCAGTACTTC.

The chain carries TRBV14 and TRBJ1-6, with 9 positions matching TRBD1. From germline, CDR1 is SGHDN and CDR2 FVKESK. CDR3 size: 14 residues. Trimming took 5 bases from V and 10 from J; bases not matched to a gene: 6. The CDR3: CASSGRDRDSPLHF. Here the CDR3 DNA reads TGTGCCAGCAGCGGCCGGGACAGGGACTCACCCCTCCACTTT. Full variable domain (remainder filled in from reference TRBV14 and TRBJ1-6): EAGVTQFPSHSVIEKGQTVTLRCDPISGHDNLYWYRRVMGKEIKFLLHFVKESKQDESGMPNNRFLAERTGGTYSTLKVQPAELEDSGVYFCASSGRDRDSPLHFGNGTRLTVT.

V usage is TRBV18 and J usage is TRBJ1-1, with 9 bases that match TRBD1. From germline, CDR1 is KGHSH and CDR2 LQKENI. The CDR3 is 14 amino acids. The junction had 0 bases not matched to a gene; V was cut back by 3 bases and J by 1 base. The DNA for the CDR3 is TGTGCCAGCTCACCGACAGGGGGGAACACTGAAGCTTTCTTT. Protein: CASSPTGGNTEAFF.

The chain employs TRBV11-2 and TRBJ2-1; 7 nucleotides match TRBD1. Germline-derived CDR1 and CDR2 are SGHAT and FQNNGV. The CDR3 consists of 15 residues. Trimming removed 1 base from V and 4 bases from J; junction bases left unmatched: 4. Here the CDR3 DNA reads TGTGCCAGCAGCTTAGTTTGGGACAGTTACAATGAGCAGTTCTTC. It translates to CASSLVWDSYNEQFF.